The clone carrying this TCR beta chain occurred a few times. The antigen remains undetermined. CDR1 and CDR2 from the germline V gene are SGDLS and YYNGEE. This CDR3 contains 15 residues. Trimming removed 4 bases at V and 1 base at J, with 14 bases between. These data are taken from a study of beta chain features in type 1 diabetes. General study findings and limits: Type 1 diabetes patients had moderately but significantly shorter TCRB CDR3s in all four CD4+ subsets.

Isolated RNA was reverse transcribed in full, so expressed TCRB transcripts were sequenced. Repertoires were generated with immunoSEQ multiplex PCR, while TCRdb's copy carries only in-frame clones and drops some. The sample shows about 240,000 clones, about 15% of them seen only once. The source of this sequence is a man aged 25-45 years with type 1 diabetes. The V and J genes are TRBV9 and TRBJ1-1, with unresolved D. Sequencing was done on a sample of naive CD4+ T cells from blood. In DNA, the CDR3 is TGTGCCAGCAGCCCGGGCCCGGAGGGGAACACTGAAGCTTTCTTT. It codes for CASSPGPEGNTEAFF.